What follows is one TCR beta chain and its context. As yet, its antigen is unknown. This sample is part of a study of T cell responses to AZD1222 COVID-19 vaccine. Findings and limits, study-wide: With two AZD1222 doses given, Spike-specific TCR breadth and depth both rose.

Clones were read by immunoSEQ multiplex PCR, and TCRdb kept only the in-frame ones, dropping some. This sample carries about 160,000 clones, 88% of them seen once, and the ten largest clones take 5.5%. The germline gives CDR1 SGHTA, CDR2 FQGTGA. V dropped 6 bases and J dropped 0; count of bases not matched to a gene: 9. This CDR3 comprises 17 residues. The chain combines TRBV7-3 with TRBJ1-1, with 11 bases lining up with TRBD1. The sample here was peripheral blood, taken on day 0 of AZD1222 vaccination. The TCR originated in an adult in good health. This CDR3 is CASRLPGQGVVNTEAFF. The CDR3 nucleotides read TGTGCCAGCAGACTACCGGGACAGGGGGTCGTGAACACTGAAGCTTTCTTT.